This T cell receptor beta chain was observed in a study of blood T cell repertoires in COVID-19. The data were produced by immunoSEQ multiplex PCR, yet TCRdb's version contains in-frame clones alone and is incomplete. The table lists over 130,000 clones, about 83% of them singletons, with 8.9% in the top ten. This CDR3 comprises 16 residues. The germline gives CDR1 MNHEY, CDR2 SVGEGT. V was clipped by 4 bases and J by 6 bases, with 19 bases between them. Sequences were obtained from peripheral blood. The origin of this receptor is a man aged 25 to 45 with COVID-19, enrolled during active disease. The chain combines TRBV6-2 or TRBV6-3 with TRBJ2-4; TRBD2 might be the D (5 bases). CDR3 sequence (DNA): TGTGCCAGCAGTTCTCTGGACTCAACAATCCCAAACATTCAGTACTTC. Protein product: CASSSLDSTIPNIQYF.